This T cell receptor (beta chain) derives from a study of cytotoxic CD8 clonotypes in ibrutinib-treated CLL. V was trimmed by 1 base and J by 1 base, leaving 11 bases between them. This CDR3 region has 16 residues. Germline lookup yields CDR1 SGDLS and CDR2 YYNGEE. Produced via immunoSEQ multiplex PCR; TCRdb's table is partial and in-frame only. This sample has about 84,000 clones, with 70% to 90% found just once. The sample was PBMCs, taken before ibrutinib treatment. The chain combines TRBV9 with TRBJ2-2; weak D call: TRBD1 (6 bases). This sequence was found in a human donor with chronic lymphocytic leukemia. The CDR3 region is CASSVQGLLNTGELFF. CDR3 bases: TGTGCCAGCAGCGTACAGGGGTTACTGAACACCGGGGAGCTGTTTTTT.